This T cell receptor (beta chain) emerged from a study of shared clonotypes between healthy human individuals. General study points: Depth of sequencing was expected to influence donor clonotype sharing.

The germline V gene encodes CDR1 SGHRS and CDR2 YFSETQ. V lost 0 bases and J 7 bases, leaving 17 bases between the germline ends. The CDR3 length is 16 residues. The repertoire was sequenced with immunoSEQ multiplex PCR; TCRdb's copy has only in-frame clones and lacks some. Of 950,000 to 1,300,000 clones in the sample, about three quarters were seen once. There are a few counts of this clone. No antigen is known for it. Material for sequencing was memory CD4+ T cells sorted from blood. Subset noted: CD45RA-negative fraction. V and J are TRBV5-1 and TRBJ1-5, with D perhaps matching TRBD1 (5 bases). This clonotype was obtained from a man younger than 35 in good health. The CDR3 region has the DNA TGCGCCAGCAGCTTGGATGGGTTAGGGGCGGGACAGCCCCAGCATTTT. Amino acid sequence: CASSLDGLGAGQPQHF.